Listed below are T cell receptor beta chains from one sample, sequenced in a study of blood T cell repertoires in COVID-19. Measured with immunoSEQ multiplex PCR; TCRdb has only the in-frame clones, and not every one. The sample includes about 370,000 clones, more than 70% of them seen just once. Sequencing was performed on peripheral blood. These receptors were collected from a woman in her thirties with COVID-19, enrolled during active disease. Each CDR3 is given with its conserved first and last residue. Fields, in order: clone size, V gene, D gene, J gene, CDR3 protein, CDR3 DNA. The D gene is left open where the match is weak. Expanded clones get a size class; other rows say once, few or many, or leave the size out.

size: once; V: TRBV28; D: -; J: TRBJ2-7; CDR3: CASSFQNYEQYF; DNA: TGTGCCAGCAGTTTTCAGAACTACGAGCAGTACTTC
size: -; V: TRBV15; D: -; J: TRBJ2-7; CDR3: CATSEEEGSYEQYF; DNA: TGTGCCACCAGCGAGGAAGAGGGCTCCTACGAGCAGTACTTC
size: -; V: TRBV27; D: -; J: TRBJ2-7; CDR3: CASMDKYEQYF; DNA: TGTGCCAGCATGGACAAATACGAGCAGTACTTC
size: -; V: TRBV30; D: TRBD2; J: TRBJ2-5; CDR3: CAWRTSRETQYF; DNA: TGTGCCTGGAGGACTAGCAGAGAGACCCAGTACTTC
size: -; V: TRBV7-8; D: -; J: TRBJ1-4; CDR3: CASSLGAAATNEKLFF; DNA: TGTGCCAGCAGCTTAGGGGCAGCCGCAACTAATGAAAAACTGTTTTTT
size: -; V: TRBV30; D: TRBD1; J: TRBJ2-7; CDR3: CAWSTGTGAYEQYF; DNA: TGTGCCTGGAGTACCGGGACAGGGGCCTACGAGCAGTACTTC
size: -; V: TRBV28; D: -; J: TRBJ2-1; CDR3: CASSKRGGPPNEQFF; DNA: TGTGCCAGCAGCAAAAGGGGGGGTCCCCCCAATGAGCAGTTCTTC
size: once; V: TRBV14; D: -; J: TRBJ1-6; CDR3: CASSQTRAANSPLHF; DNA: TGTGCCAGCAGCCAAACCAGGGCGGCGAATTCACCCCTCCACTTT
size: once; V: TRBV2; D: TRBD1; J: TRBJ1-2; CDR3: CASSEVEWTGDGYTF; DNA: TGTGCCAGCAGTGAAGTGGAATGGACAGGGGATGGCTACACCTTC
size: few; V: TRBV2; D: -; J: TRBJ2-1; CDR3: CASRAENYNEQFF; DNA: TGTGCCAGCCGAGCGGAAAACTACAATGAGCAGTTCTTC
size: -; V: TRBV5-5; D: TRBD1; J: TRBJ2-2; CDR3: CASSTLLRTGPLDGELFF; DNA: TGTGCCAGCAGCACACTCCTCAGGACAGGGCCGCTCGACGGGGAGCTGTTTTTT
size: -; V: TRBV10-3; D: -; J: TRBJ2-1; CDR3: CAVRPRGGPDNEQFF; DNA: TGTGCCGTGCGTCCCAGGGGCGGGCCAGACAATGAGCAGTTCTTC
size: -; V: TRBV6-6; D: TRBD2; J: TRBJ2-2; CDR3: CASSPWGSGSFTGELFF; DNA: TGTGCCAGCAGTCCCTGGGGTAGCGGGAGTTTCACCGGGGAGCTGTTTTTT
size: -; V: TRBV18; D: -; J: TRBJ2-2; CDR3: CASSLRDFNTGELFF; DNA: TGTGCCAGCTCACTCCGGGACTTTAACACCGGGGAGCTGTTTTTT
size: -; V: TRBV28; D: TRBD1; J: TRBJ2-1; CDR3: CASSRPWDRKNEQFF; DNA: TGTGCCAGCAGCCGCCCCTGGGACAGAAAGAATGAGCAGTTCTTC
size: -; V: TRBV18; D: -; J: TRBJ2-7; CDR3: CASSPPAGPLSSYEQYF; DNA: TGTGCCAGCTCACCACCGGCAGGTCCCCTTAGCTCCTACGAGCAGTACTTC
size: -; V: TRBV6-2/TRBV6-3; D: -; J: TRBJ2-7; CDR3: CASSFGGLYEQYF; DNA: TGTGCCAGCAGCTTTGGCGGGCTTTACGAGCAGTACTTC
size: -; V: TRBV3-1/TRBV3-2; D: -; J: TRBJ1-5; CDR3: CASSQDRAEPQHF; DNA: TGTGCCAGCAGCCAAGACAGGGCTGAGCCCCAGCATTTT
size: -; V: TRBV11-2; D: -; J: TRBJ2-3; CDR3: CASSLNPYGKADTQYF; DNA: TGTGCCAGCAGCTTAAACCCCTACGGGAAGGCAGATACGCAGTATTTT
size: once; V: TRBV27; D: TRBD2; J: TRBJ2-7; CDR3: CASSRVLLAGEWTEQYF; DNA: TGTGCCAGCAGTCGAGTTTTGCTAGCGGGAGAATGGACCGAGCAGTACTTC
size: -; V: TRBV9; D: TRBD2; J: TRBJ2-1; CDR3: CASSVAVAGIDNEQFF; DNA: TGTGCCAGCAGCGTAGCAGTAGCGGGAATCGACAATGAGCAGTTCTTC
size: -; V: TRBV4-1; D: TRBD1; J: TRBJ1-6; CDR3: CASSPGTGYNSPLHF; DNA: TGCGCCAGCAGTCCCGGGACAGGCTATAATTCACCCCTCCACTTT
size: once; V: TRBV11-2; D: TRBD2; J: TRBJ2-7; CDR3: CASSSTSGRPPPYEQYF; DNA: TGTGCCAGCAGCTCCACTAGCGGGAGGCCGCCCCCCTACGAGCAGTACTTC
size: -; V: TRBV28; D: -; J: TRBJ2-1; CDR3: CASSLTTQNNEQFF; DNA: TGTGCCAGCAGTCTGACCACACAGAACAATGAGCAGTTCTTC
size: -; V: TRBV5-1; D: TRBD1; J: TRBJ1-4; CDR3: CASSHGTGANEKLFF; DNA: TGCGCCAGCAGCCACGGGACAGGGGCTAATGAAAAACTGTTTTTT
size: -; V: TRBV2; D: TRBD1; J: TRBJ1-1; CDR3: CASTTIGRGIEAFF; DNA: TGTGCCAGCACCACAATAGGCAGGGGGATTGAAGCTTTCTTT
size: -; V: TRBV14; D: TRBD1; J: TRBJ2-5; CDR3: CASSIGQGKTQYF; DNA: TGTGCCAGCAGCATAGGACAGGGGAAGACCCAGTACTTC
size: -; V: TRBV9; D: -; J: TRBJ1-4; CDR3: CASSPRGGANEKLFF; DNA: TGTGCCAGCAGCCCCCGAGGTGGGGCCAATGAAAAACTGTTTTTT
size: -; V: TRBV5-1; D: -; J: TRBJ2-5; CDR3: CASSTNQETQYF; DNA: TGCGCCAGCAGCACAAACCAAGAGACCCAGTACTTC
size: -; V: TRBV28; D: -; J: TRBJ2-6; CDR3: CASSLTGVGANVLTF; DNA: TGTGCCAGCAGTTTAACGGGGGTCGGGGCCAACGTCCTGACTTTC
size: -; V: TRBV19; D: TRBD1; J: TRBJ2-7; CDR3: CASSVDRGYSYEQYF; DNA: TGTGCCAGTAGTGTTGACAGGGGGTACTCCTACGAGCAGTACTTC
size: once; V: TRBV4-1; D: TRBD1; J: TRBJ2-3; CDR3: CASSQVLRGLSDTQYF; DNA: TGCGCCAGCAGCCAAGTGTTAAGGGGGCTTAGCGATACGCAGTATTTT
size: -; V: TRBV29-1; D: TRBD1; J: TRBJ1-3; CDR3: CSVVDRASGNTIYF; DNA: TGCAGCGTCGTGGACAGGGCTTCTGGAAACACCATATATTTT
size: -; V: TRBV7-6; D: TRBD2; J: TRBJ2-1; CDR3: CASSLGLAGSYNEQFF; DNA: TGTGCCAGCAGCTTGGGACTAGCGGGCTCCTACAATGAGCAGTTCTTC
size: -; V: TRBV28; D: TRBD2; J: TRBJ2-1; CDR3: CASLGLAGGDSYNEQFF; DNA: TGTGCCAGCCTGGGACTAGCGGGAGGGGACTCCTACAATGAGCAGTTCTTC
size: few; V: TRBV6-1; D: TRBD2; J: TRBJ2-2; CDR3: CASSEIPSGSSLFF; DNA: TGTGCCAGCAGTGAAATCCCTAGCGGGAGTTCGCTGTTTTTT
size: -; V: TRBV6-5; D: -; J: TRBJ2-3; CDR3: CASKASLLTDTQYF; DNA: TGTGCCAGCAAAGCTAGTCTACTCACAGATACGCAGTATTTT
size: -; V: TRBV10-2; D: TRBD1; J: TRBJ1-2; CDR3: CASSENRGDGYTF; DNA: TGCGCCAGCAGTGAGAACAGGGGAGATGGCTACACCTTC
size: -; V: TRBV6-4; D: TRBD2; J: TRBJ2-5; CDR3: CASSAHIALAGGGGQETQYF; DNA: TGTGCCAGCAGTGCCCATATCGCACTAGCGGGAGGGGGGGGCCAAGAGACCCAGTACTTC
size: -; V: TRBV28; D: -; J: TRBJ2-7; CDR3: CASSLWVGGRNEQYF; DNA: TGTGCCAGCAGTTTATGGGTGGGGGGTCGGAACGAGCAGTACTTC
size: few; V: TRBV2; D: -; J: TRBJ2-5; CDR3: CASNQWAGKETQYF; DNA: TGTGCCAGCAATCAGTGGGCGGGAAAGGAGACCCAGTACTTC
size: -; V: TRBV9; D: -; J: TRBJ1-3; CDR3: CASSARDNSGNTIYF; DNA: TGTGCCAGCAGCGCCAGGGACAACTCTGGAAACACCATATATTTT
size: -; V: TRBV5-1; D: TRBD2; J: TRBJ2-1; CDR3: CASSLVLAGGGEQFF; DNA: TGCGCCAGCAGCTTGGTACTAGCGGGAGGGGGAGAGCAGTTCTTC
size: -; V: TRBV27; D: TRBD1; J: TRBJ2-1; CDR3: CASSLPTGATYNEQFF; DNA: TGTGCCAGCAGTTTGCCGACAGGGGCCACCTACAATGAGCAGTTCTTC
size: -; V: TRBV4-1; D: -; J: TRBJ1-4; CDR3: CASSQDDGGYEKLFF; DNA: TGCGCCAGCAGCCAAGATGACGGGGGGTATGAAAAACTGTTTTTT
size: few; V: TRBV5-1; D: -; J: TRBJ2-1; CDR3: CASSFRSSDDTQGEQFF; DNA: TGCGCCAGCAGCTTTCGGTCAAGCGACGATACCCAGGGTGAGCAGTTCTTC
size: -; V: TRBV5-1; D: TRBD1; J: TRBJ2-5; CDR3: CASSSPGQGETQYF; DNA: TGCGCCAGCAGCAGCCCGGGACAGGGAGAGACCCAGTACTTC
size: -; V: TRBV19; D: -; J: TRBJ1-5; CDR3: CASSMGSDREPQHF; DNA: TGTGCCAGTAGTATGGGGTCCGACAGAGAGCCCCAGCATTTT
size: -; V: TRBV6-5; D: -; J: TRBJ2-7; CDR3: CASSTRDSYSYEQYF; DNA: TGTGCCAGCAGTACCCGGGACTCATACTCCTACGAGCAGTACTTC
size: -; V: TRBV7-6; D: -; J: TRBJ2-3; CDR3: CASSSDRGSTDTQYF; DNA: TGTGCCAGCAGCTCCGACAGAGGAAGCACAGATACGCAGTATTTT
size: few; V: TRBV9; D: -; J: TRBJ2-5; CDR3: CASSVDSRETQYF; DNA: TGTGCCAGCAGCGTAGATTCGAGAGAGACCCAGTACTTC
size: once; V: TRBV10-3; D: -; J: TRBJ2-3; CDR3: CAISERGTSDTQYF; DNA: TGTGCCATCAGTGAGAGGGGGACGTCGGATACGCAGTATTTT
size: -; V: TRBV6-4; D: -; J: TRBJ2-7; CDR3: CASRGNYGVDSYEQYF; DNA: TGTGCCAGCAGGGGGAACTACGGGGTGGATTCCTACGAGCAGTACTTC
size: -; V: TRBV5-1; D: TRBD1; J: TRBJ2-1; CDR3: CASSYPPGQSTYNEQFF; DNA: TGCGCCAGCAGTTACCCACCGGGACAGTCTACCTACAATGAGCAGTTCTTC
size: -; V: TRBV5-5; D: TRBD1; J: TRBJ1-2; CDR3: CASSLGQGGGYTF; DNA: TGTGCCAGCAGCCTCGGACAGGGCGGTGGCTACACCTTC